These 13 T cell receptor beta chains were all obtained from the same sample, sequenced in a study of T cell responses to AZD1222 COVID-19 vaccine. Sequencing was performed with immunoSEQ multiplex PCR; in TCRdb, only in-frame clones are kept and a portion is missing. The top ten hold 1.9% of the sample, which has 150,000 to 200,000 clones, roughly 91% seen once. The input for sequencing was peripheral blood, taken 28 days after the second AZD1222 dose. The receptor source for this set is an adult who received the AZD1222 COVID-19 vaccine.

V gene TRBV4-1 combines with J gene TRBJ1-5; D is possibly TRBD1 (5 bases). The CDR3 sequence is 15 residues long. V lost 1 base to trimming and J lost 6 bases, with 13 bases between them. Germline lookup yields CDR1 MGHRA and CDR2 YSYEKL. The CDR3 here is CASSQGGTFPQPQHF. CDR3 in DNA: TGCGCCAGCAGCCAAGGAGGGACCTTCCCTCAGCCCCAGCATTTT.

The genes are TRBV3-1 (or the pseudogene TRBV3-2) and TRBJ1-1; D is uncertain. Germline CDR1 reads LGHDT; CDR2 reads YNNKEL (reference sequence). This CDR3 spans 12 amino acids. The V and J ends lost 1 base and 3 bases respectively, with 3 bases between them. CDR3 in amino acids: CASSQAHTEAFF. For the CDR3, the DNA is TGTGCCAGCAGCCAAGCCCACACTGAAGCTTTCTTT.

Points on this clone: In the same sample, other DNA sequences code for this CDR3. The gene calls are TRBV11-2 and TRBJ1-1, with TRBD1 matching 10 bases. V lost 5 bases to trimming and J lost 3 bases; unmatched junction nucleotides: 3. The CDR3 totals 14 residues. Per the germline V gene, CDR1 is SGHAT and CDR2 is FQNNGV. CDR3 region: CASSRGQGDTEAFF. The CDR3, as DNA: TGTGCCAGCAGCCGCGGACAGGGGGACACTGAAGCTTTCTTT.

V and J are TRBV19 and TRBJ1-6; D gene unclear. V dropped 6 bases and J dropped 0 bases, with 12 bases sitting between them. This CDR3 contains 16 residues. Looked up from germline, CDR1 is LNHDA and CDR2 is SQIVND (reference sequence). The CDR3 sequence: CASSSVKSSYNSPLHF. The DNA for the CDR3 is TGTGCCAGTAGCTCCGTCAAGAGCTCCTATAATTCACCCCTCCACTTT.

This sequence joins TRBV20-1 and TRBJ1-1; no clear D. The germline CDR1 and CDR2 sequences are DFQATT and SNEGSKA (reference sequence). Trimming left V 5 bases short and J 4 bases short, with 5 bases between. The CDR3 covers 10 residues. The CDR3 nucleotides are TGCAGTGCTCAATTCACTGAAGCTTTCTTT. It codes for CSAQFTEAFF.

The V call is TRBV7-8, the J call TRBJ2-7; D ambiguous. CDR1 and CDR2 (germline): SGHVS, FQNEAQ. Trimming took 5 bases from V and 10 from J, leaving 21 bases between them. This CDR3 spans 14 amino acids. The CDR3 loop is CASSPDQTVRGQYF. CDR3 DNA: TGTGCCAGCAGCCCCGACCAGACCGTACGAGGCCAGTACTTC.

The chain carries TRBV7-8 and TRBJ1-5; the match to TRBD1 covers 8 bases. Per germline, CDR1 SGHVS and CDR2 FQNEAQ. J lost 2 bases, V lost 8 bases, and 8 bases had no gene match. This CDR3 has 15 residues. The CDR3 loop reads CASGEQGVGNQPQHF. CDR3 DNA sequence: TGTGCCAGCGGAGAACAGGGGGTTGGCAATCAGCCCCAGCATTTT.

The rearrangement links TRBV7-9 to TRBJ2-2; no clear D. The CDR3 is made up of 14 amino acids. The germline gives CDR1 SEHNR, CDR2 FQNEAQ (reference sequence). V was cut by 1 base and J by 6 bases, with 9 bases left in between. Written as DNA, the CDR3 is TGTGCCAGCAGCTTAGGGCTGTCATCCGGGGAGCTGTTTTTT. As protein: CASSLGLSSGELFF.

The chain employs TRBV5-1 and TRBJ2-7; TRBD2 aligns across 10 bases. The germline V gene encodes CDR1 SGHRS and CDR2 YFSETQ. The CDR3 is 15 amino acids. J gave up 6 bases and V 4 bases, and 10 bases lay outside the gene matches. The DNA of the CDR3 is TGCGCCAGCAGCCCAGGGACTAGCGATCTGGGCGAGCAGTACTTC. Protein: CASSPGTSDLGEQYF. Full variable domain (outside the CDR3, taken from reference TRBV5-1 and TRBJ2-7): KAGVTQTPRYLIKTRGQQVTLSCSPISGHRSVSWYQQTPGQGLQFLFEYFSETQRNKGNFPGRFSGRQFSNSRSEMNVSTLELGDSALYLCASSPGTSDLGEQYFGPGTRLTVT.

The CDR3 reads CASTPRFRDLVNTEAFF. The CDR3 bases are TGTGCCAGCACCCCCCGATTTAGGGATTTGGTGAACACTGAAGCTTTCTTT. The rearrangement joins TRBV7-9 to TRBJ1-1, with unresolved D. The ends were cut back, 7 bases at V and 0 bases at J, with 21 bases in the middle. CDR3 length equals 17 residues. Germline CDR1 and CDR2: SEHNR and FQNEAQ (reference sequence).

The V gene is TRBV2, the J gene TRBJ1-4; D gene unclear. The CDR3 extends over 15 amino acids. V lost 6 bases and J lost 4, with 15 bases in between. CDR1 and CDR2 (germline): SNHLY, FYNNEI. For the CDR3, the DNA is TGTGCCAGCAGGGGCGGACTGATTAATAATGAAAAACTGTTTTTT. This gives the protein CASRGGLINNEKLFF.

The chain is built from TRBV15 and TRBJ2-6; perhaps TRBD2 as D (6 bases). This CDR3 spans 19 amino acids. In germline, CDR1 is LNHNV, CDR2 YYDKDF (reference sequence). V was shortened by 0 bases and J by 4 bases, with 19 bases between the two germline ends. The CDR3 sequence is CATSRDDRGVWAGANVLTF. The DNA of the CDR3 is TGTGCCACCAGCAGAGATGATCGCGGGGTTTGGGCGGGGGCCAACGTCCTGACTTTC.

This chain connects TRBV30 to TRBJ2-7, with 12 bases matching TRBD2. This CDR3 comprises 15 residues. Per germline, CDR1 GTSNPN and CDR2 SVGIG (reference sequence). Germline trimming cut 3 bases from V and 3 bases from J; bases unmatched to any gene: 6. This CDR3 is CAWSSTSGGFYEQYF. Here the CDR3 DNA reads TGTGCCTGGAGCTCGACTAGCGGGGGTTTCTACGAGCAGTACTTC.